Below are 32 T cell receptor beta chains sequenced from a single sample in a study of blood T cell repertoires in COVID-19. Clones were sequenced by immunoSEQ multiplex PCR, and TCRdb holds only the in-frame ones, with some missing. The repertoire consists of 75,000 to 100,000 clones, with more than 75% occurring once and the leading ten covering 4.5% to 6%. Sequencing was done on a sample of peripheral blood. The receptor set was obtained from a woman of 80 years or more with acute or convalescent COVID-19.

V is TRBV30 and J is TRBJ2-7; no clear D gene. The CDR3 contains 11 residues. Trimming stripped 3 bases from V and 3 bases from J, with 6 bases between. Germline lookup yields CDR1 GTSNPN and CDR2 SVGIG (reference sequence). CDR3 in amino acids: CAWSASYEQYF. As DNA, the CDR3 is TGTGCCTGGAGCGCCAGCTACGAGCAGTACTTC.

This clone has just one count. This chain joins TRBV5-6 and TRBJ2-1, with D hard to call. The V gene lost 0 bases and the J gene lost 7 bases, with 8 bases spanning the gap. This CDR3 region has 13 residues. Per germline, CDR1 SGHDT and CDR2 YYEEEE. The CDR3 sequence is CASSLGPANEQFF. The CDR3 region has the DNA TGTGCCAGCAGCTTGGGTCCCGCGAATGAGCAGTTCTTC.

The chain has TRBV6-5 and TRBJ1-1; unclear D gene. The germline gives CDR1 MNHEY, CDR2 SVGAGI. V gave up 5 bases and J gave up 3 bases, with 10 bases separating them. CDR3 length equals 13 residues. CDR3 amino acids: CASSPTGDTEAFF. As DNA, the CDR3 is TGTGCCAGCAGTCCCACGGGAGACACTGAAGCTTTCTTT.

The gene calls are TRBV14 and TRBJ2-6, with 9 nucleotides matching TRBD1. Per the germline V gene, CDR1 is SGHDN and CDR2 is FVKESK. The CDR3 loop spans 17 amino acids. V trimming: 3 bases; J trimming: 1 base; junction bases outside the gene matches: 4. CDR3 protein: CASSQIGTGSGANVLTF. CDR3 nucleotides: TGTGCCAGCAGCCAGATCGGGACAGGGTCTGGGGCCAACGTCCTGACTTTC.

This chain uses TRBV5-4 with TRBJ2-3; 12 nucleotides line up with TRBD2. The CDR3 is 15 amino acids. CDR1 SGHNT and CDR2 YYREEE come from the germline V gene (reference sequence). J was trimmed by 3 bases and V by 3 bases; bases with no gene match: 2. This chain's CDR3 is CASSSTSGSTDTQYF. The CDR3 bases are TGTGCCAGCAGCTCGACTAGCGGGAGTACAGATACGCAGTATTTT.

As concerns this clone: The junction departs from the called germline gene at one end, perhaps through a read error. The DNA for the CDR3 is TGTGCTAGCAGCTTAACGCCCCCCGGGACAGGGGGCTACAATGAGCAGTTCTTC. Translation gives CASSLTPPGTGGYNEQFF. This chain uses TRBV7-7 with TRBJ2-1, with 11 bases fitting TRBD1. Looked up from germline, CDR1 is SSHAT and CDR2 is FNYEAQ (reference sequence). The CDR3 totals 18 residues.

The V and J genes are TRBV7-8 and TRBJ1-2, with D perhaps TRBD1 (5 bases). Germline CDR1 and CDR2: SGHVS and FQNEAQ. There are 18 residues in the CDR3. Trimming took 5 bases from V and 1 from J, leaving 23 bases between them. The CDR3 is CASSPQGRHTVVNYGYTF. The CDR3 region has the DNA TGTGCCAGCAGCCCCCAGGGTAGGCATACGGTGGTTAACTATGGCTACACCTTC.

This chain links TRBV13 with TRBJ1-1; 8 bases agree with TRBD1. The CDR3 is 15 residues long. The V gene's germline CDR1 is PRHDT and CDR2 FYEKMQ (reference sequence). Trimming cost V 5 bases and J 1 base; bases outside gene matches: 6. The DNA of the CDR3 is TGTGCCAGCAGCGTATCAGGGGGCCCGAACACTGAAGCTTTCTTT. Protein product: CASSVSGGPNTEAFF.

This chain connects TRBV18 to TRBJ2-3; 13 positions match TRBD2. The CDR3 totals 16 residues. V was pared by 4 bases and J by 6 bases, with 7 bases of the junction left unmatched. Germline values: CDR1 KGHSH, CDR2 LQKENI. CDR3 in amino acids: CASSLGTSGNADTQYF. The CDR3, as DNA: TGTGCCAGCTCACTCGGGACTAGCGGGAATGCGGATACGCAGTATTTT.

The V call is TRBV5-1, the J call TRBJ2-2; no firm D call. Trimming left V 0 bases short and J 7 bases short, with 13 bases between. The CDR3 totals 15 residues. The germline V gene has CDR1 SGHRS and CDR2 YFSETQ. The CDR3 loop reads CASSLALWLGGELFF. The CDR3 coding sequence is TGCGCCAGCAGCTTGGCCTTATGGCTTGGCGGGGAGCTGTTTTTT.

In DNA, the CDR3 is TGCAGCGTTGAAGCTAGCCTAGCAGCAGATACGCAGTATTTT. It is translated as CSVEASLAADTQYF. This sequence joins TRBV29-1 and TRBJ2-3; D perhaps matches TRBD2 (5 bases). CDR1 SQVTM and CDR2 ANQGSEA come from the germline V gene. The CDR3 runs 14 residues. V was clipped by 1 base and J by 4 bases, with 12 bases between them.

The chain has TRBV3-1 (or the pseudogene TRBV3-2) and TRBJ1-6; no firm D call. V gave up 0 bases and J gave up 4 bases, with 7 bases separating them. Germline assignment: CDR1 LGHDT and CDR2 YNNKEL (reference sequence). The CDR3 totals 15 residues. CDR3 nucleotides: TGTGCCAGCAGCCAAGATCCGGGTTATAATTCACCCCTCCACTTT. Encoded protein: CASSQDPGYNSPLHF.

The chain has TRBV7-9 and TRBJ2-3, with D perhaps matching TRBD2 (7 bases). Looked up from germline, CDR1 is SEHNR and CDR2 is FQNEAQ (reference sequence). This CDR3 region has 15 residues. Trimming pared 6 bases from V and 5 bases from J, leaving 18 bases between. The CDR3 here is CASRGAGVGVDTQYF. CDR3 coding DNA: TGTGCCAGCAGGGGGGCGGGAGTCGGGGTAGATACGCAGTATTTT.

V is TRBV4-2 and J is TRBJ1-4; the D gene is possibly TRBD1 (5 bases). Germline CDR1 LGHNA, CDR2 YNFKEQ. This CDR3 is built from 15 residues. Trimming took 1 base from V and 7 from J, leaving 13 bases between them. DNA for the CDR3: TGTGCCAGCAGCCAAGGTGGGGACTGGGGTGAAAAACTGTTTTTT. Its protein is CASSQGGDWGEKLFF.

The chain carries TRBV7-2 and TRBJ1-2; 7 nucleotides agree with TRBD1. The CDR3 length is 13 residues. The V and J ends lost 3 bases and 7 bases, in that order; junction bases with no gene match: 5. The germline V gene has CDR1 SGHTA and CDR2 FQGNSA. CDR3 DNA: TGTGCCAGCAGCTTCGACAGGGCCGGTGGCTACACCTTC. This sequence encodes CASSFDRAGGYTF.

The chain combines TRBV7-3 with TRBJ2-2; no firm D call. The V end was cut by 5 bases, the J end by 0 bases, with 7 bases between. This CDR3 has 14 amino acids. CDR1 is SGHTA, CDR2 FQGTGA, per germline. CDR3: CASSQVPNTGELFF. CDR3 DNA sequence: TGTGCCAGCAGCCAGGTCCCGAACACCGGGGAGCTGTTTTTT.

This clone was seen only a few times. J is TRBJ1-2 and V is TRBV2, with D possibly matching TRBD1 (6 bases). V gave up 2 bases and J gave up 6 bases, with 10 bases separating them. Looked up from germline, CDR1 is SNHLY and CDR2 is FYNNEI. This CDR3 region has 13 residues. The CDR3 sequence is CASSEIRGNGYTF. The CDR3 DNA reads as TGTGCCAGCAGTGAAATTAGGGGGAATGGCTACACCTTC.

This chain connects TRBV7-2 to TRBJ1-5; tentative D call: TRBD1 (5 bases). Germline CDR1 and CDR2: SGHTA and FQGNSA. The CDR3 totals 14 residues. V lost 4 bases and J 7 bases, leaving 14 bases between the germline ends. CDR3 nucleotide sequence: TGTGCCAGCAGCTCGGGACTCCCACCACAGCCCCAGCATTTT. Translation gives CASSSGLPPQPQHF.

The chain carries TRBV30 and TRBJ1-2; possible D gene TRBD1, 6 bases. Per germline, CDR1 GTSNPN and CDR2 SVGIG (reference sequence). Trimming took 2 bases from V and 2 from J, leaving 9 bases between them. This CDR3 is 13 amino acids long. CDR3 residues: CAWSYDRNYGYTF. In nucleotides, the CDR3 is TGTGCCTGGAGTTACGACAGGAACTATGGCTACACCTTC.

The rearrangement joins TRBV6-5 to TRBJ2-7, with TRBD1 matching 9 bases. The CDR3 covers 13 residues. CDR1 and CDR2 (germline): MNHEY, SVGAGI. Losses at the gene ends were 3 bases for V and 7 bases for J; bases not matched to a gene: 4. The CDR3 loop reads CASSYGQGREQYF. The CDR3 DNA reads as TGTGCCAGCAGTTATGGACAGGGGAGGGAGCAGTACTTC.

The CDR3 spells CASSRGTGDEQFF. The CDR3 DNA is TGTGCCAGCAGCCGCGGGACTGGGGATGAGCAGTTCTTC. The V and J genes are TRBV6-5 and TRBJ2-1, with D possibly matching TRBD2 (6 bases). The V gene lost 6 bases and the J gene lost 8 bases, with 14 bases spanning the gap. The CDR3 spans 13 residues. Looked up from germline, CDR1 is MNHEY and CDR2 is SVGAGI.

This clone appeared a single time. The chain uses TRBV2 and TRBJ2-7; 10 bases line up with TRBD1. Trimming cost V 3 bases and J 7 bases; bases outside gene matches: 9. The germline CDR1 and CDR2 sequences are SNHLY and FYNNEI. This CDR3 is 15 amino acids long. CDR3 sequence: CASSETGTGVGEQYF. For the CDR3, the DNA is TGTGCCAGCAGTGAGACCGGGACAGGGGTCGGAGAGCAGTACTTC.

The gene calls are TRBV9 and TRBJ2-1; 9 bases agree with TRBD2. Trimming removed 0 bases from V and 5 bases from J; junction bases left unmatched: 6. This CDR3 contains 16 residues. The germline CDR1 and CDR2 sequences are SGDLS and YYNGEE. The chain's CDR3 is CASSVVPLAGNNEQFF. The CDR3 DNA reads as TGTGCCAGCAGCGTAGTCCCCCTAGCGGGAAACAATGAGCAGTTCTTC.

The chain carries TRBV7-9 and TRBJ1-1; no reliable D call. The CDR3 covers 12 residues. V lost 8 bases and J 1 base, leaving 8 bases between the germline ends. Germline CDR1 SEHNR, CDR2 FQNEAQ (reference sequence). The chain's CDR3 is CASGRRNTEAFF. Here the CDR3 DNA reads TGTGCCAGCGGGCGTAGGAACACTGAAGCTTTCTTT.

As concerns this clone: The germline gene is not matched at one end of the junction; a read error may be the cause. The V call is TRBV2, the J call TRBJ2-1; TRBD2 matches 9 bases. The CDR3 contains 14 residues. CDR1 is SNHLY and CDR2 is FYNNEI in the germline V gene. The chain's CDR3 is CASFRLAGHNEQLF. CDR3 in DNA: TGTGCCAGCTTTAGGCTAGCGGGACACAATGAGCAGCTCTTC.

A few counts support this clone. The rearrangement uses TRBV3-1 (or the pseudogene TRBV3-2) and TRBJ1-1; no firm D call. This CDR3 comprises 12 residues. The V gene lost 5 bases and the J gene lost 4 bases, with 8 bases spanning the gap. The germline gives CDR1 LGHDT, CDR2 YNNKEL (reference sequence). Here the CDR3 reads CASSEPSTEAFF. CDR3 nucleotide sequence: TGTGCCAGCAGCGAGCCGAGCACTGAAGCTTTCTTT.

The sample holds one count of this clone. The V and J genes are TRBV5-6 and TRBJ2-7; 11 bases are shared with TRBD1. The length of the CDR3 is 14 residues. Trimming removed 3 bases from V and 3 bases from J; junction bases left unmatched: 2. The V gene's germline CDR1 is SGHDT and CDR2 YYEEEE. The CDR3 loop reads CASSWGTGGYEQYF. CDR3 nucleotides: TGTGCCAGCAGCTGGGGGACAGGGGGCTACGAGCAGTACTTC. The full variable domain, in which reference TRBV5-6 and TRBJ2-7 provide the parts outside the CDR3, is DAGVTQSPTHLIKTRGQQVTLRCSPKSGHDTVSWYQQALGQGPQFIFQYYEEEERQRGNFPDRFSGHQFPNYSSELNVNALLLGDSALYLCASSWGTGGYEQYFGPGTRLTVT.

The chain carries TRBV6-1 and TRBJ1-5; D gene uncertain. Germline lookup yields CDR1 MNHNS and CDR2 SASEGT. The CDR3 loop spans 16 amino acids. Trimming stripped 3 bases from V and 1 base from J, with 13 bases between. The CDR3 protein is CASSDSSGRSNQPQHF. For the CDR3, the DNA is TGTGCCAGCAGTGACAGTAGCGGGCGGAGCAATCAGCCCCAGCATTTT.

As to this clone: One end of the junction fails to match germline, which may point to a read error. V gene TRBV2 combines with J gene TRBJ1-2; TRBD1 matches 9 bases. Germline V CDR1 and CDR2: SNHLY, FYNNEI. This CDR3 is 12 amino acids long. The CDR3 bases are TGTGCCAGTGGACAGGGGCCCTCATTGTCCGCCTTC. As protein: CASGQGPSLSAF.

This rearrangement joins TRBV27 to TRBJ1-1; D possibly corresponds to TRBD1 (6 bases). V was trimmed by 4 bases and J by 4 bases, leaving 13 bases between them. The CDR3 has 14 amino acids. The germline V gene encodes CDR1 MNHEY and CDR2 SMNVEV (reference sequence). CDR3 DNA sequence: TGTGCCAGCAGTTCCTACATCAGGGGCACTGAAGCTTTCTTT. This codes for CASSSYIRGTEAFF.

This chain's CDR3 is CASSQERGNYGYTF. The CDR3 DNA follows: TGTGCCAGCAGCCAAGAAAGGGGAAACTATGGCTACACCTTC. The V and J genes are TRBV7-8 and TRBJ1-2; the D gene is possibly TRBD1 (5 bases). The germline V gene encodes CDR1 SGHVS and CDR2 FQNEAQ. This CDR3 is built from 14 residues. The ends were cut back, 5 bases at V and 2 bases at J, with 12 bases in the middle.

This chain's CDR3 is CASSISGVSYNEQFF. The CDR3, as DNA: TGTGCCAGCAGCATCAGCGGGGTATCCTACAATGAGCAGTTCTTC. The rearrangement joins TRBV7-3 to TRBJ2-1, with 7 nucleotides matching TRBD2. V shed 5 bases, J shed 1 base, and the junction held 5 bases outside the gene matches. Germline loops: CDR1 SGHTA, CDR2 FQGTGA. This CDR3 region has 15 residues.